These 21 T cell receptor beta chains share one sample of origin, sequenced in a study of quantifying T cell responses using KT2 cells. Study as a whole: RNA was reverse transcribed with TCR alpha and beta constant-region primers.

A single-stranded UMI oligo with SP2 sequence was ligated to cDNA 3' ends. The first PCR ran approximately 4 cycles with an equimolar RC1.1 and RC1.2 beta primer mix. One entry per CDR3 protein, called by TCRdb with MiXCR from the UMI-ligation and nested PCR reads. The sample yields tens of thousands of distinct CDR3 sequences, roughly an eighth seen once. Sequenced material: PBMCs spiked with cells of the T cell clone KT2. The receptors were gathered from a human donor.

The chain combines TRBV25-1 with TRBJ2-7, with D possibly matching TRBD1 (6 bases). V was trimmed by 4 bases and J by 5 bases, leaving 18 bases between them. Germline V gives CDR1 MGHDK, CDR2 SYGVNS. The CDR3 consists of 15 residues. Here the CDR3 reads CASSGVRSGVDEQYF. The CDR3 DNA sequence: TGTGCCAGCAGTGGGGTCAGGTCAGGGGTAGACGAGCAGTACTTC.

This clonotype occurred many times. This chain joins TRBV15 and TRBJ1-4; 8 positions agree with TRBD1. The CDR3 consists of 19 residues. V dropped 5 bases and J dropped 1; count of bases not matched to a gene: 15. Germline assignment: CDR1 LNHNV and CDR2 YYDKDF (reference sequence). In nucleotides, the CDR3 is TGTGCCACCAGCGTGACCCGGGCAGGGGGCGGGGGAACTAATGAAAAACTGTTTTTT. Amino acids: CATSVTRAGGGGTNEKLFF.

In its sample, this clonotype was seen a few times. The chain carries TRBV12-5 and TRBJ1-5; weak D call: TRBD1 (6 bases). Trimming removed 6 bases from V and 4 bases from J, with 7 bases in between. The CDR3 is 12 residues long. Germline CDR1 and CDR2: LGHNT and FRNRAP. The CDR3 bases are TGTGCTAGTGGCCAGGGGAATCAGCCCCAGCATTTT. Encoded protein: CASGQGNQPQHF.

This clonotype occurred a few times. The chain joins TRBV5-1 to TRBJ2-5, with D uncertain. V was cut by 1 base and J by 2 bases, with 12 bases left in between. Germline lookup yields CDR1 SGHRS and CDR2 YFSETQ. The CDR3 sequence is 15 residues long. CDR3: CASSLWRGEQETQYF. DNA for the CDR3: TGCGCCAGCAGCTTGTGGCGTGGGGAACAAGAGACCCAGTACTTC.

A few counts support this clonotype. The genes are TRBV19 and TRBJ1-1, with D unclear. Germline lookup yields CDR1 LNHDA and CDR2 SQIVND (reference sequence). The CDR3 contains 14 residues. V was shortened by 3 bases and J by 1 base, with 9 bases between the two germline ends. The CDR3 loop reads CASSMTGTNTEAFF. The CDR3 nucleotides are TGTGCCAGTAGTATGACTGGAACGAACACTGAAGCTTTCTTT.

This clonotype was detected only a few times. V and J are TRBV12-3 or TRBV12-4 and TRBJ1-2, with a weak D call TRBD1 (5 bases). The CDR3 has 12 residues. Trimming cost V 2 bases and J 6 bases, with 7 bases left between them. CDR3: CASSLWGNGYTF. The CDR3 DNA sequence: TGTGCCAGCAGTTTATGGGGGAATGGCTACACCTTC.

The chain has TRBV12-3 or TRBV12-4 and TRBJ2-3; 12 positions agree with TRBD2. The CDR3 has 16 residues. J gave up 2 bases and V 6 bases, and 6 bases lay outside the gene matches. The CDR3 DNA follows: TGTGCCAGCAGCCCTAGCGGGAGGGGGCCCACAGATACGCAGTATTTT. Translating gives CASSPSGRGPTDTQYF.

The V gene is TRBV29-1, the J gene TRBJ2-3; D remains ambiguous. CDR1 is SQVTM and CDR2 is ANQGSEA in the germline V gene. CDR3 size: 13 residues. Trimming pared 6 bases from V and 5 bases from J, leaving 15 bases between. The CDR3: CSVKGRAVDTQYF. For the CDR3, the DNA is TGCAGCGTCAAGGGTAGGGCCGTAGATACGCAGTATTTT.

In this sample, this clonotype turned up many times. V usage is TRBV29-1 and J usage is TRBJ2-3; TRBD2 matches at 7 bases. J gave up 2 bases and V 4 bases, and 12 bases lay outside the gene matches. CDR1 and CDR2 from the germline V gene are SQVTM and ANQGSEA. The CDR3 contains 16 residues. CDR3: CSVAIRDAGATDTQYF. CDR3 nucleotide sequence: TGCAGCGTTGCTATTCGGGACGCGGGAGCCACAGATACGCAGTATTTT.

In the case of this clonotype: A much larger clone lies one base from this, so it may be a read error. This chain links TRBV4-2 with TRBJ1-4; D remains ambiguous. V lost 5 bases, J lost 0 bases, and 16 bases lay in between. CDR1 and CDR2 from the germline V gene are LGHNA and YNFKEQ. The CDR3 extends over 17 amino acids. The CDR3 nucleotides read TGTGCCAGCAGCTCTGCCGGGAAAGTGGCAACTAATGAAAAACTGTTTTTT. This translates into CASSSAGKVATNEKLFF.

This sequence joins TRBV6-2 or TRBV6-3 and TRBJ2-1, with TRBD2 matching over 10 bases. CDR1 and CDR2 (germline): MNHEY, SVGEGT. The CDR3 consists of 15 residues. Trimming at V came to 2 bases and at J to 9 bases, leaving 7 bases not matched to a gene. Written as DNA, the CDR3 is TGTGCCAGCAGTTACGTGAGCGGGAGGGCCAGTGAGCAGTTCTTC. Its protein product is CASSYVSGRASEQFF.

This clonotype was counted between two and nine times. V and J are TRBV15 and TRBJ1-1, with no clear D. The length of the CDR3 is 15 residues. CDR1 and CDR2 (germline): LNHNV, YYDKDF (reference sequence). The V and J ends lost 1 base and 7 bases respectively, with 16 bases between them. CDR3 in DNA: TGTGCCACCAGCAGAGGGGCGGAGGGCCTTAATGAAGCTTTCTTT. Residues: CATSRGAEGLNEAFF.

The chain is built from TRBV3-1 and TRBJ2-7; no reliable D call. Germline values: CDR1 LGHDT, CDR2 YNNKEL (reference sequence). The length of the CDR3 is 13 residues. The V gene lost 4 bases and the J gene lost 4 bases, with 11 bases spanning the gap. The CDR3 DNA is TGTGCCAGCAGCCCCGCAGTTGGTTACGAGCAGTACTTC. Translating gives CASSPAVGYEQYF.

This clonotype showed up many times. DNA for the CDR3: TGTGCCAGCAGCCAAGATAGGTCCCAACGGGAGTACTTC. It specifies CASSQDRSQREYF. V is TRBV3-1 and J is TRBJ2-7; D call uncertain. The CDR3 length is 13 residues. Germline assignment: CDR1 LGHDT and CDR2 YNNKEL (reference sequence). Trimming stripped 0 bases from V and 11 bases from J, with 14 bases between.

Comments on this clonotype: Mismatch with germline at one junction end may stem from a read error. The rearrangement uses TRBV10-1 and TRBJ2-5, with D unresolved. The germline gives CDR1 WNHNN, CDR2 SYGVQD (reference sequence). The CDR3 has 10 residues. DNA of the CDR3: TGCGCCAGCAGTGAAGCAGGCCCGGACTTC. Translating gives CASSEAGPDF.

This clonotype was recorded at least ten times. This chain links TRBV7-2 with TRBJ2-3; perhaps TRBD2 as D (5 bases). The CDR3 totals 13 residues. Looked up from germline, CDR1 is SGHTA and CDR2 is FQGNSA. Trimming stripped 4 bases from V and 6 bases from J, with 11 bases between. The CDR3 DNA sequence: TGTGCCAGCAGCTCCCAACGGAGGGATACGCAGTATTTT. Translating gives CASSSQRRDTQYF.

This clonotype was counted a few times. The CDR3 loop is CASSPRERGVGDTQYF. The DNA for the CDR3 is TGTGCCAGCAGTCCCCGGGAGCGGGGGGTAGGAGATACGCAGTATTTT. V is TRBV25-1 and J is TRBJ2-3, with 9 bases matching TRBD2. Germline CDR1 and CDR2: MGHDK and SYGVNS. V lost 5 bases and J lost 5; bases outside the gene matches: 11. This CDR3 region has 16 residues.

This clonotype has only a few counts. The chain joins TRBV6-1 to TRBJ1-5, with 8 bases matching TRBD1. Germline assignment: CDR1 MNHNS and CDR2 SASEGT. This CDR3 region has 14 residues. Trimming at V came to 6 bases and at J to 2 bases, leaving 3 bases not matched to a gene. Written as DNA, the CDR3 is TGTGCCAGCAGCGAACAGGGGGGCAATCAGCCCCAGCATTTT. Translation: CASSEQGGNQPQHF.

The sample holds a few counts of this clonotype. The chain combines TRBV7-8 with TRBJ2-1; 10 bases map to TRBD2. The CDR3 covers 17 residues. V trimming: 1 base; J trimming: 8 bases; junction bases outside the gene matches: 11. Germline values: CDR1 SGHVS, CDR2 FQNEAQ. The CDR3, as DNA: TGTGCCAGCAGCTTAGTTGGTAGCGGGGGGTACCGCCATGAGCAGTTCTTC. This encodes CASSLVGSGGYRHEQFF.

This clonotype has at least ten counts. The chain links TRBV20-1 to TRBJ1-2; D call uncertain. The germline V gene has CDR1 DFQATT and CDR2 SNEGSKA (reference sequence). The CDR3 covers 13 residues. Trimming pared 6 bases from V and 1 base from J, leaving 12 bases between. The CDR3, as DNA: TGCAGTGCACTTTCTGAGCATAACTATGGCTACACCTTC. Its translation: CSALSEHNYGYTF.

This clonotype was recorded a few times. The gene calls are TRBV10-2 and TRBJ1-2, with D tentatively TRBD1 (5 bases). Trimming left V 3 bases short and J 6 bases short, with 14 bases between. Germline V CDR1 and CDR2: WSHSY, SAAADI. CDR3 size: 14 residues. The CDR3 DNA is TGCGCCAGCAGTGATCGAGGGACCTGGAATGGCTACACCTTC. Its protein is CASSDRGTWNGYTF.